The rows below give T cell receptor beta chains drawn from one sample of a study of blood T cell repertoires in COVID-19. TCRdb's table, derived via immunoSEQ multiplex PCR, lists solely in-frame clones and lacks some. The table records tens of thousands of clones, 80% to 90% of them present only once. Sequencing was carried out using peripheral blood. These TCRs come from a man in his 70s with active COVID-19. Each CDR3 is given with its conserved first and last residue. D genes are given only for firm matches. Some rows mark clone size as missing; the rest say once, few, many or name a class of expanded clone.

J	D	size	V	DNA	CDR3
TRBJ2-3	TRBD2	few	TRBV19	TGTGCCAGTAGTGCCACTAGCGGGGGGCGTTCAGATACGCAGTATTTT	CASSATSGGRSDTQYF
TRBJ1-2	NA	NA	TRBV10-3	TGTGCCATCAGTGGTAGTGACTATGGCTACACCTTC	CAISGSDYGYTF
TRBJ2-5	NA	NA	TRBV11-3	TGTGCCAGCAGCAACCCAGGGGATGAGACCCAGTACTTC	CASSNPGDETQYF
TRBJ2-3	NA	NA	TRBV19	TGTGCCAGTAGTATAGCCGAGGCTACTAGCACAGATACGCAGTATTTT	CASSIAEATSTDTQYF
TRBJ2-5	TRBD2	NA	TRBV6-5	TGTGCCAGCAGTTACGGGGGGGAAGAGACCCAGTACTTC	CASSYGGEETQYF
TRBJ2-3	TRBD2	NA	TRBV2	TGTGCCAGCGGACTAGCGGGGGGACTTAGCACAGATACGCAGTATTTT	CASGLAGGLSTDTQYF
TRBJ1-1	NA	NA	TRBV6-6	TGTGCCAGCAGTTACGAGGGTAACACTGAAGCTTTCTTT	CASSYEGNTEAFF
TRBJ2-3	NA	NA	TRBV3-1/TRBV3-2	TGTGCCAGCAGCTCCCGACTAGAAGATACGCAGTATTTT	CASSSRLEDTQYF
TRBJ2-7	TRBD1	few	TRBV14	TGTGCCAGCAGCCCTGAATGGACAGGGGTCGAGCAGTACTTC	CASSPEWTGVEQYF
TRBJ1-1	NA	NA	TRBV5-8	TGTGCCAGCAGCTTGGTCAAGAGTTTCACTGAAGCTTTCTTT	CASSLVKSFTEAFF
TRBJ2-7	TRBD1	once	TRBV7-9	TGTGCCAGCAGCCTGCGACAGGGCTGGTACGAGCAGTACTTC	CASSLRQGWYEQYF
TRBJ1-5	TRBD1	NA	TRBV19	TGTGCCAGTAGGGGACAGGGGTCCCTCAATCAGCCCCAGCATTTT	CASRGQGSLNQPQHF
TRBJ2-3	TRBD1	NA	TRBV7-2	TGTGCCAGCAGCTTACAGGGGGCAGATACGCAGTATTTT	CASSLQGADTQYF
TRBJ2-3	TRBD1	NA	TRBV9	TGTGCCAGCAGCGTAGCGGCTGGCCAGGGGGCAGTAGATACGCAGTATTTT	CASSVAAGQGAVDTQYF
TRBJ1-6	NA	NA	TRBV7-3	TGTGCCAGCAGCACGATAAGCCCCAATTCACCCCTCCACTTT	CASSTISPNSPLHF
TRBJ1-4	TRBD1	NA	TRBV5-6	TGTGCCAGCAGCCGGGGACAGGGACTTGAAAAACTGTTTTTT	CASSRGQGLEKLFF